The 8 T cell receptor beta chains in this list originate from one sample, sequenced in a study of breast tumors, draining lymph nodes, adjacent tissues (dated by TCRdb to the mid-2010s). Receptor amplification or capture employed multiplex PCR. Sequencing was performed on an Illumina HiSeq 2000. TCRdb itself trimmed the public reads at Q25 with fastp, ran MiXCR and retained productive beta chains. Rows matching on CDR3 protein sequence are summarized as one entry with the most common DNA and genes. Recorded for this sample are under 45,000 distinct CDR3 sequences; 35% to 40% of them occurred a single time. The ten largest make up about a tenth of the sample. The sample was breast tumor tissue. These receptors all stem from a female donor with breast cancer. Some clones in this sample may be carry-over from other donors' samples.

DNA for the CDR3: TGCAGCGTTGAAGGAACTGCTAGGACGGGTGGTGGCTACACCTTC. Translated, it gives CSVEGTARTGGGYTF. V and J are TRBV29-1 and TRBJ1-2; D unclear. Trimming shortened V by 1 base and J by 7 bases, and 19 bases separated the two germline ends. Germline V gene data show CDR1 as SQVTM and CDR2 as ANQGSEA. This CDR3 is built from 15 residues.

This clonotype is medium-sized in the sample. The V gene is TRBV20-1, the J gene TRBJ2-7, with 9 bases fitting TRBD1. CDR3 length: 14 amino acids. Losses at the gene ends were 4 bases for V and 3 bases for J; bases not matched to a gene: 7. CDR1 is DFQATT and CDR2 is SNEGSKA in the germline V gene (reference sequence). CDR3 in amino acids: CSATYGTGLYEQYF. The CDR3 coding sequence is TGCAGTGCTACCTACGGGACAGGGCTCTACGAGCAGTACTTC.

A remark on this clonotype: A much bigger clone sits one base away, suggesting this may be a read error. This chain connects TRBV6-2 or TRBV6-3 to TRBJ2-5; 9 nucleotides match TRBD2. Germline V CDR1 and CDR2: MNHEY, SVGEGT. CDR3 length equals 15 residues. CDR3 nucleotide sequence: TGTGCCGGCAGTTATGGAGGCGGGAGGGCAAAGACCCAGTACTTC. Translation gives CAGSYGGGRAKTQYF.

In this sample, this clonotype turned up many times. V is TRBV7-9 and J is TRBJ2-2, with D maybe TRBD2 (5 bases). CDR1 and CDR2 (germline): SEHNR, FQNEAQ (reference sequence). This CDR3 has 16 residues. V shed 3 bases and J shed 1 base, with 12 bases lying between them. The CDR3 sequence: CASSFGKAVNTGELFF. The CDR3 DNA reads TGTGCCAGCAGCTTCGGGAAAGCGGTGAACACCGGGGAGCTGTTTTTT.

This clonotype was counted at least ten times. The chain couples TRBV20-1 to TRBJ1-3; tentative D call: TRBD1 (5 bases). The CDR3 is made up of 13 amino acids. Germline CDR1 is DFQATT and CDR2 is SNEGSKA (reference sequence). V lost 6 bases and J 4 bases, leaving 13 bases between the germline ends. CDR3 in DNA: TGCAGTGCGGGGACGGGGATCGGAAACACCATATATTTT. It translates to CSAGTGIGNTIYF.

This clonotype was observed at least ten times. The chain recombines TRBV3-1 with TRBJ1-6; D gene unclear. The CDR3 loop spans 14 amino acids. Germline CDR1 and CDR2: LGHDT and YNNKEL (reference sequence). V was trimmed by 1 base and J by 8 bases, leaving 9 bases between them. The CDR3 nucleotides read TGTGCCAGCAGCCAAGTTGCTTCGGATTCACCCCTCCACTTT. Translated: CASSQVASDSPLHF.

The chain joins TRBV30 to TRBJ1-2, with 8 bases fitting TRBD1. V lost 3 bases and J lost 0; bases outside the gene matches: 9. The CDR3 runs 16 residues. Germline-derived CDR1 and CDR2 are GTSNPN and SVGIG (reference sequence). The CDR3: CAWRGQGARSNYGYTF. The CDR3 DNA sequence: TGTGCCTGGAGAGGGCAGGGGGCCCGCTCTAACTATGGCTACACCTTC.

The chain couples TRBV20-1 to TRBJ2-7; D remains ambiguous. The germline CDR1 and CDR2 sequences are DFQATT and SNEGSKA (reference sequence). This CDR3 is built from 12 residues. The CDR3, as DNA: TGCAGCGTGGAGACGGTCTCCTACGAGCAGTACTTC. It encodes CSVETVSYEQYF.